This T cell receptor beta chain comes out of a study of cytomegalovirus exposure and HLA in healthy donors. Turning to the study itself: Unique TCRs numbering around 80 million, obtained from HLA-typed donors, made up an early data release.

Vbeta (60) and Jbeta (13) primers were used in the PCR. The table came from immunoSEQ multiplex PCR; TCRdb's copy has only in-frame clones and leaves some out. The sample comprises about 130,000 clones, just under 75% of which are singletons, and 6% to 8.5% rests with the top ten. Findings and limits, study-wide: Cytomegalovirus-associated status was assigned to roughly 160 TCR beta chains. Using a false discovery rate of 0.05, a later analysis showed that approximately 18,000 TCR beta sequences were associated with HLA alleles.

Per germline, CDR1 SGHKS and CDR2 YYEKEE (reference sequence). There are 15 residues in the CDR3. Germline trimming cut 0 bases from V and 3 bases from J; bases unmatched to any gene: 3. Notes on this clone: Antigen: not known.

This clonotype was obtained from a middle-aged man in good health and CMV-seropositive. V gene TRBV5-5 combines with J gene TRBJ2-1; 7 bases match TRBD1. Sequencing was done on a sample of PBMCs. The CDR3 DNA reads TGTGCCAGCAGCTTGGAAGGGGGCGTCTACAATGAGCAGTTCTTC. Residues: CASSLEGGVYNEQFF.